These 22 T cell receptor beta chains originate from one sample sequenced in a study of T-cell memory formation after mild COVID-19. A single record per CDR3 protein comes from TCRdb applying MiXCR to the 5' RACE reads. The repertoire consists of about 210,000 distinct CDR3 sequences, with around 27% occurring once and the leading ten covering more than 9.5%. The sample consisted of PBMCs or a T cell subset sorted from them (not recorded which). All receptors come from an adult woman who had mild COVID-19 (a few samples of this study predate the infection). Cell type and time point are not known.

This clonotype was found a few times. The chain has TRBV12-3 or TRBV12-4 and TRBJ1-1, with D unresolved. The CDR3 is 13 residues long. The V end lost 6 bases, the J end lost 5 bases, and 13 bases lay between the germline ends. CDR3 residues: CASSLERRTEAFF. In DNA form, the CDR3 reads TGTGCCAGCAGCCTCGAAAGGCGAACTGAAGCTTTCTTT.

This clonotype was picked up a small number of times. The CDR3 nucleotides read TGCGCCAGCAGCCAAGATGCAGGGGGAAGCTCCTACGAGCAGTACTTC. Translating gives CASSQDAGGSSYEQYF. The chain carries TRBV4-3 and TRBJ2-7; 7 bases line up with TRBD1. The CDR3 runs to 16 residues. J gave up 0 bases and V 0 bases, and 5 bases lay outside the gene matches. Per the germline V gene, CDR1 is LGHNA and CDR2 is YSLEER.

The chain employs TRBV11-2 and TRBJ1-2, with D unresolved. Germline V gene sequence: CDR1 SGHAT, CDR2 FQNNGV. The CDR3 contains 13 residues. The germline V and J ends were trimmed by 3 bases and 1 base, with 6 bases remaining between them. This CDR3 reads CASSFTVNYGYTF. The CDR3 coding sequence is TGTGCCAGCAGCTTCACCGTTAACTATGGCTACACCTTC.

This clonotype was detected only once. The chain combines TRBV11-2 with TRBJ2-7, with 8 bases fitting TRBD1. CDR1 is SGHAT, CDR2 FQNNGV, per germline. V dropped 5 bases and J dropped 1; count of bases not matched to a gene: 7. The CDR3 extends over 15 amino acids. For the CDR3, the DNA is TGTGCCAGCAGCGCAACCTGGACAGGGTCCTACGAGCAGTACTTC. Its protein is CASSATWTGSYEQYF.

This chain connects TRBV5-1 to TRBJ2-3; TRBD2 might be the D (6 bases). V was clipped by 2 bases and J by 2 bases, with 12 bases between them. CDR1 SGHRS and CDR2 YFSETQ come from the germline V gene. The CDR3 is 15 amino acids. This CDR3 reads CASSFGTALTDTQYF. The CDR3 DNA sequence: TGCGCCAGCAGCTTCGGGACTGCCCTCACAGATACGCAGTATTTT.

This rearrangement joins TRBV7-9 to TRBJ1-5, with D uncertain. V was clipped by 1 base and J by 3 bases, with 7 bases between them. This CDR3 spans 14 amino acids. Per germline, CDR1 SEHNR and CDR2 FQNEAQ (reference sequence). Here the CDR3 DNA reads TGTGCCAGCAGCTTAGAAGGGTACAATCAGCCCCAGCATTTT. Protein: CASSLEGYNQPQHF. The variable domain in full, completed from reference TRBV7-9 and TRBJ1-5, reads DTGVSQNPRHKITKRGQNVTFRCDPISEHNRLYWYRQTLGQGPEFLTYFQNEAQLEKSRLLSDRFSAERPKGSFSTLEIQRTEQGDSAMYLCASSLEGYNQPQHFGDGTRLSIL.

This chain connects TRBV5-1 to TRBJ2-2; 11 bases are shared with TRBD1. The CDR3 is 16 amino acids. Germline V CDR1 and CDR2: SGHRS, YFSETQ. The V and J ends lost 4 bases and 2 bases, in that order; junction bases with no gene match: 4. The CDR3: CASSLWTGGNTGELFF. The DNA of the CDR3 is TGCGCCAGCAGCCTCTGGACAGGGGGCAACACCGGGGAGCTGTTTTTT.

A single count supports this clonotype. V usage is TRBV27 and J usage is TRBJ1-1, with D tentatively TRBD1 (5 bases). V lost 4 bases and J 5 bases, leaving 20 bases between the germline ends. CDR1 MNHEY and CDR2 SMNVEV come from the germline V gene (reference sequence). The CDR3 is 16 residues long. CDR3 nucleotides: TGTGCCAGCAGTTATCGTGGGGGGAGAATGAGGACTGAAGCTTTCTTT. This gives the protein CASSYRGGRMRTEAFF.

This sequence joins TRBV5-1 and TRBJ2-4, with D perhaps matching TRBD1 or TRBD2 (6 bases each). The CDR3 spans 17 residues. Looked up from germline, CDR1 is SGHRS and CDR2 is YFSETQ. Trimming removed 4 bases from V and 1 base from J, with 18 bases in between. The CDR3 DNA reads TGCGCCAGCAGCAGGGGGGATGGAGGCCGTGCCAAAAACATTCAGTACTTC. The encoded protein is CASSRGDGGRAKNIQYF.

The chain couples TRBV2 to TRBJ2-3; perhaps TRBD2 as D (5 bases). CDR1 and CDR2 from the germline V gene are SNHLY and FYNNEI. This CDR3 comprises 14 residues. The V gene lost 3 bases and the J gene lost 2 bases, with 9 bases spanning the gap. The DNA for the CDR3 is TGTGCCAGCAGTGAGGGTAGCGACACAGATACGCAGTATTTT. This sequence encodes CASSEGSDTDTQYF.

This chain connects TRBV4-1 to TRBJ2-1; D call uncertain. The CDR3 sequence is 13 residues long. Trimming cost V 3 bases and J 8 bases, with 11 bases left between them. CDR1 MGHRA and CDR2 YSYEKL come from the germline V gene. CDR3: CASSQVYADEQFF. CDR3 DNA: TGCGCCAGCAGCCAGGTCTATGCGGATGAGCAGTTCTTC.

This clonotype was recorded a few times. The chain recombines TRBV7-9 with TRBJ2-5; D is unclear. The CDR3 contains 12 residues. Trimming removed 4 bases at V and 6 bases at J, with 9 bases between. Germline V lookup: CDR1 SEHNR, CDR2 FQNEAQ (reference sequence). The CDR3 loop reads CASSSDTQTQYF. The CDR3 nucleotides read TGTGCCAGCAGCTCCGACACTCAGACCCAGTACTTC.

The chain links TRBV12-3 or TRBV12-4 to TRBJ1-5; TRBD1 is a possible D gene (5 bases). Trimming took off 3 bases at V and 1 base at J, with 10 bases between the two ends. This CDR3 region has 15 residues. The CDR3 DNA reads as TGTGCCAGCAGTTTTGGGGAGGGGAGCAATCAGCCCCAGCATTTT. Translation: CASSFGEGSNQPQHF.

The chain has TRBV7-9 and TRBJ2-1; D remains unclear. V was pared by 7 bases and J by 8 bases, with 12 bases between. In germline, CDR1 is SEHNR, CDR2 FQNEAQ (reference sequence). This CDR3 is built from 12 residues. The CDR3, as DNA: TGTGCCAGCACCGGTAGTGGGGATGAGCAGTTCTTC. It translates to CASTGSGDEQFF. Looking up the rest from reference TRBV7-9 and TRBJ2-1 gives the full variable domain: DTGVSQNPRHKITKRGQNVTFRCDPISEHNRLYWYRQTLGQGPEFLTYFQNEAQLEKSRLLSDRFSAERPKGSFSTLEIQRTEQGDSAMYLCASTGSGDEQFFGPGTRLTVL.

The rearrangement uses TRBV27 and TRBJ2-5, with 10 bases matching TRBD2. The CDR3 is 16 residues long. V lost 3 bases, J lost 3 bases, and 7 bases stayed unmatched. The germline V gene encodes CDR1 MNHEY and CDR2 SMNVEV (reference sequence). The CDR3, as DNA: TGTGCCAGCAGTTTCCGAGCGGGGGGGCTGAAAGAGACCCAGTACTTC. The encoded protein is CASSFRAGGLKETQYF.

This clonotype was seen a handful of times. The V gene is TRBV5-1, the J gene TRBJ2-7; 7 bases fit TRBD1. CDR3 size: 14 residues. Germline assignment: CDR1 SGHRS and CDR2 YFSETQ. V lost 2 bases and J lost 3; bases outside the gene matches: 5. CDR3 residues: CASSLGTADYEQYF. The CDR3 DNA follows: TGCGCCAGCAGCTTAGGGACAGCGGACTACGAGCAGTACTTC.

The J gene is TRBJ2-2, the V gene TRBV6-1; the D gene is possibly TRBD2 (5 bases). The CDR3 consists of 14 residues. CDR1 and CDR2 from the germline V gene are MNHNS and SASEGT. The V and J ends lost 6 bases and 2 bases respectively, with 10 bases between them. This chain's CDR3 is CASRLGRNTGELFF. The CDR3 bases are TGTGCCAGCAGATTAGGGAGAAACACCGGGGAGCTGTTTTTT.

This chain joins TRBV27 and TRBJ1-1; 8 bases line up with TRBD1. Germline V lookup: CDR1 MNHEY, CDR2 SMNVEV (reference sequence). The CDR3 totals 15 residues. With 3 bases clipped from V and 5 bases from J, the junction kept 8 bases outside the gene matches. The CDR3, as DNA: TGTGCCAGCAGTTTCGTCCCCAGGGGGCTAACTGAAGCTTTCTTT. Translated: CASSFVPRGLTEAFF.

The CDR3, as DNA: TGTGCCAGCAGCTTCTGGGATATGGCTGCAGATACGCAGTATTTT. This gives the protein CASSFWDMAADTQYF. J is TRBJ2-3 and V is TRBV7-2; D is uncertain. V was trimmed by 3 bases and J by 4 bases, leaving 14 bases between them. Germline CDR1 SGHTA, CDR2 FQGNSA. The CDR3 covers 15 residues.

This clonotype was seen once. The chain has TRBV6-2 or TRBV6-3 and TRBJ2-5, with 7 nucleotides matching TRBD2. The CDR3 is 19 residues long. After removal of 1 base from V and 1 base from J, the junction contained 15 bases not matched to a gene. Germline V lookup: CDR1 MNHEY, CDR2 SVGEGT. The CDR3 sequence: CASSYYEDERGGPQETQYF. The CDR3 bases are TGTGCCAGCAGTTACTATGAGGACGAGCGGGGAGGCCCCCAAGAGACCCAGTACTTC.

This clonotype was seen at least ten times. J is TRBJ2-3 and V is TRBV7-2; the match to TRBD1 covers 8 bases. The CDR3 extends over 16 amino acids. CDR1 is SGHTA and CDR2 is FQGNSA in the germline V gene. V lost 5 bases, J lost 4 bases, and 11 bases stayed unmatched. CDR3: CASSRKNRGSADTQYF. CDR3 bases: TGTGCCAGCAGCCGAAAAAACAGGGGGAGCGCAGATACGCAGTATTTT.

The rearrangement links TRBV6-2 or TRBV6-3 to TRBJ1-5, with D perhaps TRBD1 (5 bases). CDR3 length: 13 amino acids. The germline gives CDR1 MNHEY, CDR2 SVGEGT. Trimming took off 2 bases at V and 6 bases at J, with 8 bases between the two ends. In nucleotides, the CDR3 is TGTGCCAGCAGTTACGTCAGGGTTCAGCCCCAGCATTTT. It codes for CASSYVRVQPQHF.